This T cell receptor (beta chain) was obtained from a study of T cell responses to AZD1222 COVID-19 vaccine. Study background: Pooled in the analysis were second doses at about 4 or about 12 weeks. General study points: Females made up more of the donors, who were largely white British, and clonal diversity may have come out too low. Only a handful of AZD1222 recipients, roughly 6 in all, had baseline seropositivity. There were repertoire samples only from the period after the peak T cell response.

From germline, CDR1 is LNHDA and CDR2 SQIVND (reference sequence). The germline V and J ends were trimmed by 3 bases and 3 bases, with 6 bases remaining between them. The CDR3 loop spans 13 amino acids. Produced via immunoSEQ multiplex PCR; TCRdb's table is partial and in-frame only. This sample has some 150,000 clones, with over 75% found just once. A note on this clone: Its specificity is unknown.

The receptor was derived from an adult in good health. Sequenced here: peripheral blood, sampled on day 0 of AZD1222 vaccination. The rearrangement joins TRBV19 to TRBJ1-3; D remains ambiguous. CDR3 nucleotide sequence: TGTGCCAGTAGTATCCTGTTTGGAAACACCATATATTTT. Its protein is CASSILFGNTIYF.